The 22 T cell receptor beta chains below were found in one sample sequenced in a study of blood T cell repertoires in COVID-19. The protocol was immunoSEQ multiplex PCR, while the TCRdb copy is restricted to in-frame clones and leaves out a portion. The table includes about 130,000 clones, 75% to 90% detected once. The sample was peripheral blood. These receptors originate from a human donor in a cohort sampled during active COVID-19.

The gene calls are TRBV5-5 and TRBJ1-2; TRBD1 matches at 7 bases. CDR3 length: 13 amino acids. CDR1 is SGHKS, CDR2 YYEKEE, per germline (reference sequence). The V gene end was trimmed by 3 bases and the J gene end by 8 bases; junction bases not matched to a gene: 7. The CDR3 DNA sequence: TGTGCCAGCAGCTCTAGACAGGGTCGAGGCTACACCTTC. This gives the protein CASSSRQGRGYTF.

V gene TRBV7-2 combines with J gene TRBJ2-3, with 9 bases that match TRBD2. In germline, CDR1 is SGHTA, CDR2 FQGNSA. This CDR3 has 16 amino acids. J was trimmed by 0 bases and V by 4 bases; bases with no gene match: 5. The CDR3 region is CASSSRLAESTDTQYF. The CDR3 DNA is TGTGCCAGCAGCTCAAGACTAGCGGAAAGCACAGATACGCAGTATTTT.

The chain employs TRBV11-3 and TRBJ1-3; possible D gene TRBD1, 6 bases. V was cut by 4 bases and J by 0 bases, with 13 bases left in between. The CDR3 is 16 amino acids. Germline-derived CDR1 and CDR2 are SGHNT and YENEEA. The CDR3 protein is CASSSRQANSGNTIYF. The CDR3 region has the DNA TGTGCCAGCAGCTCACGACAGGCAAACTCTGGAAACACCATATATTTT.

The genes are TRBV11-2 and TRBJ2-2, with D uncertain. CDR1 SGHAT and CDR2 FQNNGV come from the germline V gene. The CDR3 has 17 residues. V was cut by 4 bases and J by 0 bases, with 15 bases left in between. CDR3 nucleotides: TGTGCCAGCAGCTCTGGTCGGTTTGCGGCGAACACCGGGGAGCTGTTTTTT. Translation: CASSSGRFAANTGELFF.

The rearrangement uses TRBV2 and TRBJ2-7; 15 positions agree with TRBD2. The CDR3 has 16 residues. The V segment lost 4 bases and the J segment 1 base; nucleotides outside the gene matches: 2. CDR1 is SNHLY and CDR2 is FYNNEI in the germline V gene. CDR3 sequence reads: CASSGTSGGASYEQYF. DNA for the CDR3: TGTGCCAGCAGTGGGACTAGCGGGGGGGCTTCCTACGAGCAGTACTTC. The full variable domain, its missing parts supplied by reference TRBV2 and TRBJ2-7, is EPEVTQTPSHQVTQMGQEVILRCVPISNHLYFYWYRQILGQKVEFLVSFYNNEISEKSEIFDDQFSVERPDGSNFTLKIRSTKLEDSAMYFCASSGTSGGASYEQYFGPGTRLTVT.

The chain couples TRBV5-6 to TRBJ1-5; 9 positions agree with TRBD1. V lost 4 bases, J lost 6 bases, and 5 bases stayed unmatched. This CDR3 comprises 14 residues. CDR1 is SGHDT, CDR2 YYEEEE, per germline. The DNA for the CDR3 is TGTGCCAGCAGCGGGGGACAGGGTAGTCAGCCCCAGCATTTT. Translating it yields CASSGGQGSQPQHF.

V usage is TRBV12-3 or TRBV12-4 and J usage is TRBJ1-5; a possible D gene is TRBD1 (5 bases). The V and J ends lost 6 bases and 11 bases respectively, with 17 bases between them. The CDR3 loop spans 13 amino acids. The CDR3 DNA sequence: TGTGCCAGCAGCTTCGGGGGAATCAGGGCCCAGCATTTT. Its translation: CASSFGGIRAQHF.

This clone was observed once. The chain carries TRBV14 and TRBJ1-1; D unresolved. Germline assignment: CDR1 SGHDN and CDR2 FVKESK. CDR3 length: 15 residues. V lost 0 bases and J lost 1, with 9 bases in between. The CDR3: CASSQDRRGNTEAFF. As DNA, the CDR3 is TGTGCCAGCAGCCAAGATAGAAGAGGGAACACTGAAGCTTTCTTT. The full variable domain, in which reference TRBV14 and TRBJ1-1 provide the parts outside the CDR3, is EAGVTQFPSHSVIEKGQTVTLRCDPISGHDNLYWYRRVMGKEIKFLLHFVKESKQDESGMPNNRFLAERTGGTYSTLKVQPAELEDSGVYFCASSQDRRGNTEAFFGQGTRLTVV.

The chain carries TRBV6-1 and TRBJ2-1; 12 bases line up with TRBD2. Trimming at V came to 3 bases and at J to 6 bases, leaving 3 bases not matched to a gene. This CDR3 spans 15 amino acids. The germline gives CDR1 MNHNS, CDR2 SASEGT. The CDR3, as DNA: TGTGCCAGCAGTGATTCGACTAGCGGGAGCAATGAGCAGTTCTTC. This encodes CASSDSTSGSNEQFF.

The chain couples TRBV7-2 to TRBJ1-2; the D is unclear. This CDR3 has 15 residues. Trimming took off 1 base at V and 4 bases at J, with 13 bases between the two ends. Germline loops: CDR1 SGHTA, CDR2 FQGNSA. CDR3 sequence reads: CASSLVEGTGYGYTF. In DNA, the CDR3 is TGTGCCAGCAGCTTAGTGGAGGGAACCGGCTATGGCTACACCTTC.

The rearrangement links TRBV5-6 to TRBJ2-6; perhaps TRBD2 as D (5 bases). From germline, CDR1 is SGHDT and CDR2 YYEEEE. The CDR3 is 16 residues long. V lost 1 base and J lost 2, with 10 bases in between. CDR3 residues: CASSLIGVPGANVLTF. The DNA of the CDR3 is TGTGCCAGCAGCTTGATCGGGGTCCCTGGGGCCAACGTCCTGACTTTC.

The V call is TRBV19, the J call TRBJ1-3; the D gene is possibly TRBD1 (5 bases). The germline V and J ends were trimmed by 7 bases and 2 bases, with 15 bases remaining between them. This CDR3 has 15 amino acids. Germline values: CDR1 LNHDA, CDR2 SQIVND (reference sequence). For the CDR3, the DNA is TGTGCCAGTATAACAGGCAGGAGCCCTGGAAACACCATATATTTT. It translates to CASITGRSPGNTIYF.

The V call is TRBV12-3 or TRBV12-4, the J call TRBJ1-3; D perhaps matches TRBD1 (6 bases). V lost 6 bases and J lost 5, with 11 bases in between. This CDR3 has 13 residues. As DNA, the CDR3 is TGTGCCAGCAGCTCCGGGGGGCGAAACACCATATATTTT. As protein: CASSSGGRNTIYF.

The chain combines TRBV19 with TRBJ1-5; TRBD1 matches 7 bases. This CDR3 has 14 residues. The germline gives CDR1 LNHDA, CDR2 SQIVND (reference sequence). J gave up 0 bases and V 8 bases, and 4 bases lay outside the gene matches. CDR3 protein: CASGGQSSNQPQHF. The CDR3 region has the DNA TGTGCCAGTGGGGGACAGAGTAGCAATCAGCCCCAGCATTTT. Based on the CDR3 plus reference TRBV19 and TRBJ1-5, the full variable domain is DGGITQSPKYLFRKEGQNVTLSCEQNLNHDAMYWYRQDPGQGLRLIYYSQIVNDFQKGDIAEGYSVSREKKESFPLTVTSAQKNPTAFYLCASGGQSSNQPQHFGDGTRLSIL.

The V call is TRBV5-6, the J call TRBJ1-1; perhaps TRBD1 as D (6 bases). The CDR3 runs to 11 residues. V lost 4 bases and J lost 13, with 14 bases in between. Germline V lookup: CDR1 SGHDT, CDR2 YYEEEE. The CDR3 here is CASSHQGLVFF. Written as DNA, the CDR3 is TGTGCCAGCAGCCACCAGGGGCTGGTTTTCTTT.

With regard to this clone: Other DNA sequences in the sample encode the same CDR3. The V and J genes are TRBV19 and TRBJ1-3, with 10 positions matching TRBD1. V shed 6 bases and J 2 bases; nucleotides not matched to a gene: 4. Germline loops: CDR1 LNHDA, CDR2 SQIVND (reference sequence). The CDR3 covers 15 residues. The CDR3 region is CASSPGTGAGNTIYF. The DNA for the CDR3 is TGTGCCAGTAGCCCCGGGACAGGGGCTGGAAACACCATATATTTT.

This rearrangement joins TRBV29-1 to TRBJ1-1, with D possibly TRBD1 on 5 matching bases. The CDR3 has 12 residues. Per the germline V gene, CDR1 is SQVTM and CDR2 is ANQGSEA. In nucleotides, the CDR3 is TGCGCCTGGGGAGGGGAGGGTGGTGAAGCTTTCTTT. Translated: CAWGGEGGEAFF.

About this clone: The sample holds other DNA sequences that translate to the same CDR3. The rearrangement links TRBV5-1 to TRBJ2-5, with TRBD1 matching 10 bases. The V gene end was trimmed by 1 base and the J gene end by 5 bases; junction bases not matched to a gene: 14. The CDR3 contains 18 residues. CDR1 and CDR2 from the germline V gene are SGHRS and YFSETQ. Written as DNA, the CDR3 is TGCGCCAGCAGCTTGTCCCTTAGGCCGAGGACAGGGGGGGAGACCCAGTACTTC. As protein: CASSLSLRPRTGGETQYF.

The rearrangement joins TRBV30 to TRBJ1-6, with D possibly TRBD1 on 5 matching bases. The germline V and J ends were trimmed by 0 bases and 4 bases, with 7 bases remaining between them. The CDR3 totals 14 residues. CDR1 is GTSNPN, CDR2 SVGIG, per germline (reference sequence). The CDR3 spells CAWSVDSYNSPLHF. CDR3 nucleotides: TGTGCCTGGAGTGTAGACAGTTATAATTCACCCCTCCACTTT.

This clone was counted once. The chain links TRBV11-2 to TRBJ2-7, with 7 bases fitting TRBD1. Germline-derived CDR1 and CDR2 are SGHAT and FQNNGV. V lost 1 base to trimming and J lost 0 bases; unmatched junction nucleotides: 3. The CDR3 totals 15 residues. In DNA form, the CDR3 reads TGTGCCAGCAGCTTAGCGACAGGGCACTCCTACGAGCAGTACTTC. As protein: CASSLATGHSYEQYF.

This sequence joins TRBV2 and TRBJ2-2, with TRBD2 identical over 9 bases. V lost 5 bases and J lost 3; bases outside the gene matches: 4. Germline V gene sequence: CDR1 SNHLY, CDR2 FYNNEI. There are 15 residues in the CDR3. In DNA, the CDR3 is TGTGCCAGCAGTCCGACTAGCGGAGACACCGGGGAGCTGTTTTTT. This encodes CASSPTSGDTGELFF. The full variable domain, its missing parts supplied by reference TRBV2 and TRBJ2-2, is EPEVTQTPSHQVTQMGQEVILRCVPISNHLYFYWYRQILGQKVEFLVSFYNNEISEKSEIFDDQFSVERPDGSNFTLKIRSTKLEDSAMYFCASSPTSGDTGELFFGEGSRLTVL.

V is TRBV6-1 and J is TRBJ2-1; TRBD2 agrees at 8 bases. This CDR3 is 15 amino acids long. Germline V gene lookup returns CDR1 MNHNS and CDR2 SASEGT. V was pared by 2 bases and J by 8 bases, with 8 bases of the junction left unmatched. The CDR3 region is CASSEMLAGQDEQFF. CDR3 bases: TGTGCCAGCAGTGAAATGTTAGCGGGGCAAGATGAGCAGTTCTTC.